This T cell receptor (beta chain) was recorded in a study of blood T cell repertoires in COVID-19 (dated by TCRdb to 2018 to 2021). Background for the entire study: Samples from collaborators originated in the United States, Italy and Spain and spanned both the acute and convalescent phases of COVID-19. The material from the prospective study consisted of cDNA or gDNA derived from T cells, B-cell-depleted T cells, or PBMCs. The sample metadata nearly always contained a de-identified subject ID, COVID-19 status, age in years and sex. The samples were drawn from the first 160 participants of the ongoing ImmuneRACE study and from over a thousand subjects provided by 6 global collaborators. A freely available public database, intended as a resource for researchers studying the immune response to SARS-CoV-2, is where the repertoires were released. Where HLA class I and class II types were available, the types were taken from metadata supplied by the sample provider, not from assay-based typing. Subjects who had been exposed to COVID-19, were actively infected with it, or had recovered from it provided the deeply sampled blood TCRbeta repertoires that made up the dataset.

V and J lose 2 bases and 4 bases, and a span of 13 bases separates them. The CDR3 has 14 amino acids, counting the end cysteine and phenylalanine. Of the read, only the CDR3 DNA is kept; its 42 bases are in frame from base 1. CDR1 is given as SGHRS and CDR2 as YFSETQ, both from the germline V gene. What the authors observed across the whole study: The amount of clinical and demographic metadata varied by source and participant and was provided uncurated.

TCRbeta CDR3 regions were amplified from genomic DNA using the immunoSEQ Assay, a bias-controlled multiplex PCR. For the original study's pipeline: Nucleated cell counts per sample were estimated from amplification of reference gene primers within the assay. To quantify the absolute abundance of each unique TCRbeta CDR3 rearrangement, sequence reads were collapsed and filtered. For each sample, productive Simpson clonality was calculated by taking the square root of Simpson's diversity index across productive rearrangements. The clones in this table, taken by TCRdb from immuneACCESS, are in-frame only. Not every clone is retained; where verified, under half of the shortfall comes from an unresolved V gene, and the cause of the rest is unknown. The DNA was the basis for D and trimming; V, J and clone size are from that table. The sample table holds some 75,000 clones, of which roughly four fifths were seen once. Less than 20% of the sample rests with the top ten.

Collaborating institutions collected whole blood in K2EDTA tubes following their own protocols. For TCRbeta analysis, collaborator samples were shipped as frozen whole blood, as isolated PBMCs, or as DNA extracted from either sample type. As to this clone: The antigen it binds to is not known. Within one base of it there is no much larger clone, and no base qualities were kept.

The TCR was taken from an elderly woman with active or convalescent COVID-19. The sequenced sample consisted of peripheral blood. The chain joins TRBV5-1 to TRBJ2-7, with a weak D call of TRBD1 (5 bases match). The DNA sequence is as follows: TGCGCCAGCAGCTTAACGCCAGACAGTTACGAGCAGTACTTC. The translation is CASSLTPDSYEQYF. With the portions outside the CDR3 filled from the reference TRBV5-1 and TRBJ2-7 genes, the complete variable region becomes KAGVTQTPRYLIKTRGQQVTLSCSPISGHRSVSWYQQTPGQGLQFLFEYFSETQRNKGNFPGRFSGRQFSNSRSEMNVSTLELGDSALYLCASSLTPDSYEQYFGPGTRLTVT.